A single T cell receptor (beta chain) is shown here with its context. Some clones are missing from TCRdb's copy, which holds only in-frame ones; the method was immunoSEQ multiplex PCR. This table holds some 49,000 clones, 81% found once. This sample was taken from a study of blood T cell repertoires in COVID-19. The CDR3 runs to 13 residues. V dropped 3 bases and J dropped 4; count of bases not matched to a gene: 1. CDR1 and CDR2 from the germline V gene are SGHNT and YENEEA. Sequencing was performed on peripheral blood. The V gene is TRBV11-3, the J gene TRBJ2-5; 8 nucleotides line up with TRBD1. This receptor was obtained from a woman of 80 years or more with COVID-19, enrolled during active disease. CDR3 DNA sequence: TGTGCCAGCAGCTTCAGGGGGCCAGAGACCCAGTACTTC. Translated: CASSFRGPETQYF. The complete variable domain, with remaining parts taken from reference TRBV11-3 and TRBJ2-5, reads EAGVVQSPRYKIIEKKQPVAFWCNPISGHNTLYWYLQNLGQGPELLIRYENEEAVDDSQLPKDRFSAERLKGVDSTLKIQPAELGDSAVYLCASSFRGPETQYFGPGTRLLVL.